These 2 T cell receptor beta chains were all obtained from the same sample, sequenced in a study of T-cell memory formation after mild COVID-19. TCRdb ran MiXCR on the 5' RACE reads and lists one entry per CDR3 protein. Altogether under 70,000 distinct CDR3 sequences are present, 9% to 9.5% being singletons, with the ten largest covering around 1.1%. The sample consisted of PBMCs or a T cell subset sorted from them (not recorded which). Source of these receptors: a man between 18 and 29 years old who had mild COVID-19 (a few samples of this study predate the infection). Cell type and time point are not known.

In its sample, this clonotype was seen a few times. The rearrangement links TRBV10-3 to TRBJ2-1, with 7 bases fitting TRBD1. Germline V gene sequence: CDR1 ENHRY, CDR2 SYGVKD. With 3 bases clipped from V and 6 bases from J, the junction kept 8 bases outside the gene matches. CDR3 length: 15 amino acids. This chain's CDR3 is CAISDSTGQANEQFF. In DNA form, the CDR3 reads TGTGCCATCAGTGACTCAACCGGACAGGCCAATGAGCAGTTCTTC.

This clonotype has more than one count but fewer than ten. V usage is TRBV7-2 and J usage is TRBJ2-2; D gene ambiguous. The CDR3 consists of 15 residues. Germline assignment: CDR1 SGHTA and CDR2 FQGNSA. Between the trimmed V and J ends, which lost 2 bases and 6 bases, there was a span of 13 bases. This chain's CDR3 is CASSLIGQTSGELFF. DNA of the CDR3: TGTGCCAGCAGCTTAATCGGTCAAACTTCCGGGGAGCTGTTTTTT.